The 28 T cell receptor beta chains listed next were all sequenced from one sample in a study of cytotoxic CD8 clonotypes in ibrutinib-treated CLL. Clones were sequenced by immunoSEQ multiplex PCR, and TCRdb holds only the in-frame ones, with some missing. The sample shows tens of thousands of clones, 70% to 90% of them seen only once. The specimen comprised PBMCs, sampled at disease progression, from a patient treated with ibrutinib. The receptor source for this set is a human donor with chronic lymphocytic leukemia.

The CDR3 region has the DNA TGTGCCAGCAGGGATCCCGGCGCCACCGGGGAGCTGTTTTTT. Translated: CASRDPGATGELFF. The chain recombines TRBV6-1 with TRBJ2-2, with D unresolved. CDR1 and CDR2 from the germline V gene are MNHNS and SASEGT. The length of the CDR3 is 14 residues. V was pared by 6 bases and J by 4 bases, with 12 bases between.

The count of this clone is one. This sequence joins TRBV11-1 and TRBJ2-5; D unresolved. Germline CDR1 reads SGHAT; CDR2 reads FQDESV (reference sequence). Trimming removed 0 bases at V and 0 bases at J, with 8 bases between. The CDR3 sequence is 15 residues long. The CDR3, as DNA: TGTGCCAGCAGCTTAGCACAGCAGTACCAAGAGACCCAGTACTTC. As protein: CASSLAQQYQETQYF.

CDR3 sequence: CASSPSPGQGAYNEQFF. For the CDR3, the DNA is TGTGCCAGCTCACCTTCGCCGGGACAGGGCGCCTACAATGAGCAGTTCTTC. The chain joins TRBV18 to TRBJ2-1; 9 nucleotides agree with TRBD1. Germline V lookup: CDR1 KGHSH, CDR2 LQKENI. This CDR3 region has 17 residues. Trimming at V came to 3 bases and at J to 2 bases, leaving 8 bases not matched to a gene.

The CDR3 region is CAWRSSGPYNEQFF. The DNA for the CDR3 is TGTGCCTGGCGCTCTAGCGGCCCGTACAATGAGCAGTTCTTC. The J gene is TRBJ2-1, the V gene TRBV30, with 7 bases matching TRBD2. Germline values: CDR1 GTSNPN, CDR2 SVGIG (reference sequence). The trim removed 5 bases at V and 4 bases at J, leaving 8 bases unmatched. This CDR3 spans 14 amino acids.

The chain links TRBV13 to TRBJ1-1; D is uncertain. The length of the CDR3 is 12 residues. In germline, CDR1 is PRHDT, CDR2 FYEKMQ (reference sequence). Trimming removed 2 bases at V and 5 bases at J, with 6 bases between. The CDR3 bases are TGTGCCAGCAGCTTATCTCGGACTGAAGCTTTCTTT. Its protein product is CASSLSRTEAFF.

For the CDR3, the DNA is TGTGCCAGCTCACCGAAGACAGGGCGCTATGGCTACACCTTC. It is translated as CASSPKTGRYGYTF. This chain connects TRBV18 to TRBJ1-2, with 7 bases identical to TRBD1. The CDR3 contains 14 residues. Unmatched junction bases numbered 5, after V lost 3 bases and J lost 4 bases. Per germline, CDR1 KGHSH and CDR2 LQKENI.

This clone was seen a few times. The CDR3 loop reads CASSPIVREQYF. In nucleotides, the CDR3 is TGTGCCAGCAGCCCAATCGTCCGCGAGCAGTACTTC. The J gene is TRBJ2-7, the V gene TRBV7-2; the D is unclear. The length of the CDR3 is 12 residues. Germline CDR1 and CDR2: SGHTA and FQGNSA. Trimming pared 5 bases from V and 6 bases from J, leaving 11 bases between.

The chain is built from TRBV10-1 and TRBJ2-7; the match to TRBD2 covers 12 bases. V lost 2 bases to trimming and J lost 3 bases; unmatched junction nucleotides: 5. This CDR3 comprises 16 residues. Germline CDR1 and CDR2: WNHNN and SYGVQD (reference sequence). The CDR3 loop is CASSEGSGLAGYEQYF. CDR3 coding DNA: TGCGCCAGCAGTGAGGGGTCGGGACTAGCGGGCTACGAGCAGTACTTC.

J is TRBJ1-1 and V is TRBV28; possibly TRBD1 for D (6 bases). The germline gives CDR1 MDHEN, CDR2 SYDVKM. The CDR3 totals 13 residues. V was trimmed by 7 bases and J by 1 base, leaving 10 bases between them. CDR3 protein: CASTRQANTEAFF. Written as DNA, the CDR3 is TGTGCCAGCACCCGACAGGCGAACACTGAAGCTTTCTTT.

CDR3 loop: CASSPGLRQEAAGYTF. CDR3 coding DNA: TGCGCCAGCAGCCCAGGATTGAGACAGGAAGCGGCTGGCTACACCTTC. This sequence joins TRBV5-1 and TRBJ1-2; TRBD1 is a possible D gene (6 bases). CDR1 and CDR2 (germline): SGHRS, YFSETQ. V lost 4 bases and J lost 7, with 23 bases in between. CDR3 size: 16 residues.

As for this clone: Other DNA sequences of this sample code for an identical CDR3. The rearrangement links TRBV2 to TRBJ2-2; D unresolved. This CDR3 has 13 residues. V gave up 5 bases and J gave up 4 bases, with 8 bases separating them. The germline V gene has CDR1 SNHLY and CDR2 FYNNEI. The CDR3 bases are TGTGCCAGCAGTCTTGGAGTCACCGGGGAGCTGTTTTTT. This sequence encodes CASSLGVTGELFF.

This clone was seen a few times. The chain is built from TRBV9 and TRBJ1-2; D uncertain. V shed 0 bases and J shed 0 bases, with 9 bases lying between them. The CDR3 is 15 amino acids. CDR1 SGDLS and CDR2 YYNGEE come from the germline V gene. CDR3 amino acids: CASSVAASTNYGYTF. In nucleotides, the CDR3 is TGTGCCAGCAGCGTAGCGGCCAGCACTAACTATGGCTACACCTTC. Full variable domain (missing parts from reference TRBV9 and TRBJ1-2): DSGVTQTPKHLITATGQRVTLRCSPRSGDLSVYWYQQSLDQGLQFLIQYYNGEERAKGNILERFSAQQFPDLHSELNLSSLELGDSALYFCASSVAASTNYGYTFGSGTRLTVV.

The CDR3 loop is CASRSSGETYNEQFF. The CDR3 DNA is TGTGCCAGCAGGAGTTCAGGGGAAACCTACAATGAGCAGTTCTTC. The chain recombines TRBV2 with TRBJ2-1; D is possibly TRBD1 (6 bases). The V end lost 6 bases, the J end lost 2 bases, and 14 bases lay between the germline ends. The CDR3 consists of 15 residues. Germline V gives CDR1 SNHLY, CDR2 FYNNEI.

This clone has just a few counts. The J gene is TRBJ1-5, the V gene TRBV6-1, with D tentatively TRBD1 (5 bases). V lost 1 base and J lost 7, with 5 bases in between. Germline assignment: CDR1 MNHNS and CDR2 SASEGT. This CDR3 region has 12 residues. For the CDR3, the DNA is TGTGCCAGCAGTGAAGGGGACCAGCCCCAGCATTTT. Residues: CASSEGDQPQHF.

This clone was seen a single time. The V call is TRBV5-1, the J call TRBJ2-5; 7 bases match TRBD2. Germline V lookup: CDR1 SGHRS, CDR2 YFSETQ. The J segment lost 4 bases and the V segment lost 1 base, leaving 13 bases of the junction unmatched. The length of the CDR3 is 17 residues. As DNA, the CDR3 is TGCGCCAGCAGCTTGCAAGGGTGGGGAGGGCCCGGAGAGACCCAGTACTTC. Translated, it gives CASSLQGWGGPGETQYF.

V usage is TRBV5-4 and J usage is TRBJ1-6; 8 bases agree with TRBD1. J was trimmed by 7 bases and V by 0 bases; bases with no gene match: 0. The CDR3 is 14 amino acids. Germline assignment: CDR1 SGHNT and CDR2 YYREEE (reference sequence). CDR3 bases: TGTGCCAGCAGCTTGGACAGGGGGAATTCACCCCTCCACTTT. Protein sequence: CASSLDRGNSPLHF.

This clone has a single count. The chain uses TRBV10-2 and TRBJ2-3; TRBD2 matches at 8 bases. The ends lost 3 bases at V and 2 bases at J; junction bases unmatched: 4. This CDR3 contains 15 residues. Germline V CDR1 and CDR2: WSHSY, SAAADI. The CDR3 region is CASSELGLATDTQYF. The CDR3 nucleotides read TGCGCCAGCAGTGAACTAGGACTAGCCACAGATACGCAGTATTTT.

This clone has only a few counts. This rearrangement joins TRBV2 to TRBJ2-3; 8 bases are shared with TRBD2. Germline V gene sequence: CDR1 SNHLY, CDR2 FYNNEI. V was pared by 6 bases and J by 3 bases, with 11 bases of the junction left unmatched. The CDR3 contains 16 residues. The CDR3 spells CASRPRASGSTDTQYF. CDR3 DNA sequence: TGTGCCAGCAGACCACGGGCTAGCGGGTCTACAGATACGCAGTATTTT. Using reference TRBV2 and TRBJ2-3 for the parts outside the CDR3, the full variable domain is EPEVTQTPSHQVTQMGQEVILRCVPISNHLYFYWYRQILGQKVEFLVSFYNNEISEKSEIFDDQFSVERPDGSNFTLKIRSTKLEDSAMYFCASRPRASGSTDTQYFGPGTRLTVL.

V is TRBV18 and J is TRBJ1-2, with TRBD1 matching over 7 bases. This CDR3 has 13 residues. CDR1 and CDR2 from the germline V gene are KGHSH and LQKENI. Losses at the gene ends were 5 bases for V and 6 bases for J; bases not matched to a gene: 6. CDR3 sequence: CASSSDREHGYTF. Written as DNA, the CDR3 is TGTGCCAGCTCATCCGACAGGGAACATGGCTACACCTTC. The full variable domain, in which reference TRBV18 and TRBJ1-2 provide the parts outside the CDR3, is NAGVMQNPRHLVRRRGQEARLRCSPMKGHSHVYWYRQLPEEGLKFMVYLQKENIIDESGMPKERFSAEFPKEGPSILRIQQVVRGDSAAYFCASSSDREHGYTFGSGTRLTVV.

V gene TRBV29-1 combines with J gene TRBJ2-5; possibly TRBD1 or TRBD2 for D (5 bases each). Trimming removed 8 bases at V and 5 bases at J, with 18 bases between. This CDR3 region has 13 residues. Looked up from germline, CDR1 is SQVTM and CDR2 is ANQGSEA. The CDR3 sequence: CSSSRRWGETQYF. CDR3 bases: TGCAGCTCCTCCCGGCGATGGGGGGAGACCCAGTACTTC. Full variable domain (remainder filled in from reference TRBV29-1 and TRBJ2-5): SAVISQKPSRDICQRGTSLTIQCQVDSQVTMMFWYRQQPGQSLTLIATANQGSEATYESGFVIDKFPISRPNLTFSTLTVSNMSPEDSSIYLCSSSRRWGETQYFGPGTRLLVL.

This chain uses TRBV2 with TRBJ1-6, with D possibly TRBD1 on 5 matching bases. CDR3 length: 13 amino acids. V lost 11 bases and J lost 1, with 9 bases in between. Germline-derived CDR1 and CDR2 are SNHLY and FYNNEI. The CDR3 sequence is CASGESYNSPLHF. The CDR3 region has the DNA TGTGCCTCGGGGGAGTCCTATAATTCACCCCTCCACTTT.

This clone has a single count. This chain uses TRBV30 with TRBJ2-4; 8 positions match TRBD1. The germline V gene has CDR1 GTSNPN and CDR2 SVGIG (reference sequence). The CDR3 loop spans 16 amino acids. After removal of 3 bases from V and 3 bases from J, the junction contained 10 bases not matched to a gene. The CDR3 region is CAWRGPGGPFKNIQYF. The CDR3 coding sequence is TGTGCCTGGAGGGGGCCAGGGGGCCCCTTCAAAAACATTCAGTACTTC.

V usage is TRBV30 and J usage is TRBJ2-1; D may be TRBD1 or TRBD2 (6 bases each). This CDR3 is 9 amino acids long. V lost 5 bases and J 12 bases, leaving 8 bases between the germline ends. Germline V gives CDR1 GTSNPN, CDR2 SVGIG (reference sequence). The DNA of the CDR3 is TGTGCCTGGCGGGGGCGGCAGTTCTTC. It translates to CAWRGRQFF.

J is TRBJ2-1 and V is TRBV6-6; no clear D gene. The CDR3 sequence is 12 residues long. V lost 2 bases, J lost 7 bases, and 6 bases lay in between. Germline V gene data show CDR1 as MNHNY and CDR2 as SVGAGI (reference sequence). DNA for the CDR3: TGTGCCAGCAGTTACACAATAAATGAGCAGTTCTTC. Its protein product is CASSYTINEQFF.

CDR3 in amino acids: CASSYVADSSYEQYF. The CDR3 nucleotides read TGTGCCAGCAGTTACGTCGCAGATAGTTCCTACGAGCAGTACTTC. The chain has TRBV6-5 and TRBJ2-7, with D unresolved. V lost 2 bases and J 1 base, leaving 12 bases between the germline ends. Per the germline V gene, CDR1 is MNHEY and CDR2 is SVGAGI. The length of the CDR3 is 15 residues.

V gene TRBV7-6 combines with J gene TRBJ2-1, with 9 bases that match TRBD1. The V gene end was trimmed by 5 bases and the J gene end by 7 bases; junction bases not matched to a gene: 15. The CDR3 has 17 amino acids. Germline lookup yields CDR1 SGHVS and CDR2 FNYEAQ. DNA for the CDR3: TGTGCCAGCAGCCCCCTCCCGGCGGGACAGGGTAGGAATGAGCAGTTCTTC. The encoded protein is CASSPLPAGQGRNEQFF.

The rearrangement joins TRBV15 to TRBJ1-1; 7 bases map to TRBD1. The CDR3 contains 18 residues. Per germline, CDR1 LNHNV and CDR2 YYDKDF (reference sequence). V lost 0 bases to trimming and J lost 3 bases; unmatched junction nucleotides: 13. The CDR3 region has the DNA TGTGCCACCAGCAGAGATCCTGGGTGGTCTACAGGGGACACTGAAGCTTTCTTT. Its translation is CATSRDPGWSTGDTEAFF.

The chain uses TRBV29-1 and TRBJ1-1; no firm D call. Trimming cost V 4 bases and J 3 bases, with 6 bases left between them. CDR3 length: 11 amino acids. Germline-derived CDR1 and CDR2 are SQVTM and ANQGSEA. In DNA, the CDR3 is TGCAGCGTTGCACTCTACACTGAAGCTTTCTTT. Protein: CSVALYTEAFF.